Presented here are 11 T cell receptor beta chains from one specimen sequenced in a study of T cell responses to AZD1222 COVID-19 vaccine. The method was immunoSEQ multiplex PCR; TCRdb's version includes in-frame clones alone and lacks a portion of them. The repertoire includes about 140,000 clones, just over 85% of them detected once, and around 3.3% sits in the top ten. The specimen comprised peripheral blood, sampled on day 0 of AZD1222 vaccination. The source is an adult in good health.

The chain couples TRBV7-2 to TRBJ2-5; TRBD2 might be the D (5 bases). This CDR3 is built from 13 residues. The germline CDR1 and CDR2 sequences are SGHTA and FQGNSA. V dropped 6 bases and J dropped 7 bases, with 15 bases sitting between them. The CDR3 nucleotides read TGTGCCAGCAGTTCCGGAGCGGCTGGGACCCAGTACTTC. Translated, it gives CASSSGAAGTQYF.

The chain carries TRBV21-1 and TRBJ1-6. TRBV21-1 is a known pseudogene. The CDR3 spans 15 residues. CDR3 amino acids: CASRAEDPYNSPLHF. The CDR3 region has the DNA TGTGCCAGCAGGGCCGAGGATCCGTATAATTCACCCCTCCACTTT.

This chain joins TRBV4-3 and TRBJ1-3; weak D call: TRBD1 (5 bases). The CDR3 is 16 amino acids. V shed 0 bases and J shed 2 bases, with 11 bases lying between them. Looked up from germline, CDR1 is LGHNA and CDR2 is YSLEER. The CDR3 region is CASSQDRQGAGNTIYF. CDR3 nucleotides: TGCGCCAGCAGCCAAGATAGGCAGGGCGCTGGAAACACCATATATTTT.

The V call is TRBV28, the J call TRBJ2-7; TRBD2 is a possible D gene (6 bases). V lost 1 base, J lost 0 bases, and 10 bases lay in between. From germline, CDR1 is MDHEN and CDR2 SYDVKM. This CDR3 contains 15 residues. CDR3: CASSLFGGPSYEQYF. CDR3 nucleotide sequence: TGTGCCAGCAGTTTATTCGGGGGACCCTCCTACGAGCAGTACTTC.

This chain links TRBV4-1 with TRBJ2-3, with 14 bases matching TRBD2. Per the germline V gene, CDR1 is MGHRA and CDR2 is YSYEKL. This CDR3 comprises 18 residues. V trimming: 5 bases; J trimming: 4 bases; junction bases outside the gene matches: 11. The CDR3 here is CASSLGLAGVVFADTQYF. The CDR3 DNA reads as TGCGCCAGCAGCTTGGGACTAGCGGGAGTAGTATTCGCAGATACGCAGTATTTT.

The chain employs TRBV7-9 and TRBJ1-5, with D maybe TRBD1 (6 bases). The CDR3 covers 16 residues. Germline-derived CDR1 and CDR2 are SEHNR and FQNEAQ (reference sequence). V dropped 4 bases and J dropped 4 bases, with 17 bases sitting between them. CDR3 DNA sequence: TGTGCCAGCAGCTCCCTTAGGGGGGAGGGTAATCAGCCCCAGCATTTT. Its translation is CASSSLRGEGNQPQHF.

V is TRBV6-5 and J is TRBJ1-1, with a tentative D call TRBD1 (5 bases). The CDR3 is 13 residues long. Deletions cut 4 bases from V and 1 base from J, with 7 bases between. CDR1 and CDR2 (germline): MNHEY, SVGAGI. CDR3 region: CASSWQGNTEAFF. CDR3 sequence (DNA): TGTGCCAGCAGTTGGCAGGGGAACACTGAAGCTTTCTTT.

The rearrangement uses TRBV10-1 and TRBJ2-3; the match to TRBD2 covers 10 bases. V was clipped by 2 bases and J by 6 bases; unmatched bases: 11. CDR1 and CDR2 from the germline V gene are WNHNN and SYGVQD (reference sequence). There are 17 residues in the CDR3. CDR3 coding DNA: TGCGCCAGCAGTGAGACCCCCCAGCGGGAGGGCCGTGATACGCAGTATTTT. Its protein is CASSETPQREGRDTQYF.

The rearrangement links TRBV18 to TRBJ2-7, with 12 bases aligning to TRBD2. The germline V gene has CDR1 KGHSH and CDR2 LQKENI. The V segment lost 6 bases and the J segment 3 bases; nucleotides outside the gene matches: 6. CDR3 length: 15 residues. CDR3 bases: TGTGCCAGCTCGGAGACTAGCGGGGGAAACTACGAGCAGTACTTC. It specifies CASSETSGGNYEQYF.

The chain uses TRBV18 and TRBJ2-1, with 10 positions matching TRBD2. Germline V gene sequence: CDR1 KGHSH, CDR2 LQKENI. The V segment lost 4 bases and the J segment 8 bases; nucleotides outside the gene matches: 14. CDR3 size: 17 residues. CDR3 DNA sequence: TGTGCCAGCTCACTCTCCTCTAGCGGGAGCTCTTTAGATGAGCAGTTCTTC. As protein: CASSLSSSGSSLDEQFF. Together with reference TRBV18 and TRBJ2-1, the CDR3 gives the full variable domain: NAGVMQNPRHLVRRRGQEARLRCSPMKGHSHVYWYRQLPEEGLKFMVYLQKENIIDESGMPKERFSAEFPKEGPSILRIQQVVRGDSAAYFCASSLSSSGSSLDEQFFGPGTRLTVL.

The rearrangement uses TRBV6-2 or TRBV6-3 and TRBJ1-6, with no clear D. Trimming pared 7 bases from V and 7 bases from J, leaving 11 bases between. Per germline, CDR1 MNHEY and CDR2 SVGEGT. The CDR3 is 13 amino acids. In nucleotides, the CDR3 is TGTGCCAGCACCCCAACGGTAAATTCACCCCTCCACTTT. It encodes CASTPTVNSPLHF.